Described below is a single T cell receptor beta chain sequence and its context. This record comes from a study of blood T cell repertoires in COVID-19. The germline V gene encodes CDR1 SEHNR and CDR2 FQNEAQ (reference sequence). The CDR3 has 13 residues. The germline V and J ends were trimmed by 5 bases and 3 bases, with 11 bases remaining between them. Sequencing was performed with immunoSEQ multiplex PCR; in TCRdb, only in-frame clones are kept and a portion is missing. The sample includes a few hundred thousand clones, more than 80% of them seen just once. The source of this sequence is a young man who had recovered from COVID-19. The chain couples TRBV7-9 to TRBJ2-7; a weak D match, TRBD1 (7 bases). The sequencing input was PBMCs or T cells enriched from blood (not recorded which). The CDR3 protein is CASSAGQNYEQYF. The CDR3 bases are TGTGCCAGCAGCGCGGGACAGAACTACGAGCAGTACTTC.